One and the same sample provided the 19 T cell receptor beta chains below, sequenced in a study of blood T cell repertoires in COVID-19. Data came from immunoSEQ multiplex PCR; TCRdb stores just in-frame clones and leaves some out. Altogether about 360,000 clones are present, 85% to 90% being singletons, with the ten largest covering 2.5% to 3.5%. Source material: peripheral blood. The receptors come from a human donor in a cohort sampled during active COVID-19.

V is TRBV18 and J is TRBJ2-3, with 7 bases fitting TRBD1. J was trimmed by 5 bases and V by 5 bases; bases with no gene match: 4. This CDR3 region has 13 residues. Germline CDR1 KGHSH, CDR2 LQKENI. This CDR3 reads CASSYDRVDTQYF. For the CDR3, the DNA is TGTGCCAGCTCATACGACAGGGTAGATACGCAGTATTTT. Full variable domain (missing parts from reference TRBV18 and TRBJ2-3): NAGVMQNPRHLVRRRGQEARLRCSPMKGHSHVYWYRQLPEEGLKFMVYLQKENIIDESGMPKERFSAEFPKEGPSILRIQQVVRGDSAAYFCASSYDRVDTQYFGPGTRLTVL.

The chain couples TRBV9 to TRBJ2-7; TRBD1 agrees at 9 bases. The CDR3 sequence is 15 residues long. The V gene end was trimmed by 1 base and the J gene end by 3 bases; junction bases not matched to a gene: 5. Germline CDR1 is SGDLS and CDR2 is YYNGEE. CDR3 nucleotide sequence: TGTGCCAGCAGCGTAAGGTCGGGACAGGGCTACGAGCAGTACTTC. Protein: CASSVRSGQGYEQYF.

As DNA, the CDR3 is TGTGCCAGTAGTCCGAAAAGGAGTACGATGAACACTGAAGCTTTCTTT. It specifies CASSPKRSTMNTEAFF. The chain uses TRBV19 and TRBJ1-1; D ambiguous. Germline V gene sequence: CDR1 LNHDA, CDR2 SQIVND (reference sequence). CDR3 length: 16 residues. Trimming cost V 5 bases and J 0 bases, with 16 bases left between them.

V and J are TRBV7-8 and TRBJ1-2; TRBD1 agrees at 8 bases. V dropped 5 bases and J dropped 4; count of bases not matched to a gene: 6. This CDR3 has 14 amino acids. Germline lookup yields CDR1 SGHVS and CDR2 FQNEAQ. The CDR3 reads CASSPGTGGYGYTF. The CDR3 bases are TGTGCCAGCAGCCCCGGGACAGGCGGCTATGGCTACACCTTC. The full variable domain, with the rest looked up from reference TRBV7-8 and TRBJ1-2, is GAGVSQSPRYKVAKRGQDVALRCDPISGHVSLFWYQQALGQGPEFLTYFQNEAQLDKSGLPSDRFFAERPEGSVSTLKIQRTQQEDSAVYLCASSPGTGGYGYTFGSGTRLTVV.

The chain combines TRBV19 with TRBJ2-3, with D possibly TRBD1 on 5 matching bases. Trimming removed 10 bases from V and 2 bases from J, with 10 bases in between. CDR1 and CDR2 (germline): LNHDA, SQIVND (reference sequence). The CDR3 covers 12 residues. CDR3 in DNA: TGTGCCACCCGACAGCACACAGATACGCAGTATTTT. This sequence encodes CATRQHTDTQYF.

CDR3 in amino acids: CASSGLGGRWHLGGYTF. DNA of the CDR3: TGTGCCAGCAGTGGGCTGGGGGGGCGCTGGCATCTTGGGGGCTACACCTTC. This chain uses TRBV6-1 with TRBJ1-2; maybe TRBD1 (6 bases). Trimming stripped 4 bases from V and 8 bases from J, with 26 bases between. The CDR3 covers 17 residues. Germline CDR1 MNHNS, CDR2 SASEGT.

This clone was observed a handful of times. V gene TRBV6-6 combines with J gene TRBJ1-1; D is unresolved. The V gene lost 2 bases and the J gene lost 1 base, with 8 bases spanning the gap. CDR3 length: 14 amino acids. CDR1 and CDR2 (germline): MNHNY, SVGAGI (reference sequence). CDR3 sequence reads: CASSYQTQNTEAFF. DNA of the CDR3: TGTGCCAGCAGTTACCAAACACAGAACACTGAAGCTTTCTTT.

The table lists this clone with a count of one. The chain couples TRBV4-1 to TRBJ2-1; 7 bases are a match to TRBD1. The CDR3 runs 15 residues. Germline CDR1 reads MGHRA; CDR2 reads YSYEKL. The trim removed 4 bases at V and 4 bases at J, leaving 7 bases unmatched. CDR3 sequence (DNA): TGCGCCAGCAGCCCCCAGACAGGGATGTACAATGAGCAGTTCTTC. As protein: CASSPQTGMYNEQFF.

V usage is TRBV5-1 and J usage is TRBJ1-1, with TRBD1 matching 10 bases. The CDR3 has 18 residues. Germline CDR1 SGHRS, CDR2 YFSETQ. Germline trimming cut 4 bases from V and 6 bases from J; bases unmatched to any gene: 18. The CDR3: CASSLRSGRGTGAAEAFF. The CDR3 bases are TGCGCCAGCAGCCTCCGATCGGGCCGCGGGACAGGGGCAGCTGAAGCTTTCTTT.

This sequence joins TRBV29-1 and TRBJ1-2; TRBD1 matches at 10 bases. The CDR3 runs to 12 residues. Germline CDR1 and CDR2: SQVTM and ANQGSEA. Trimming removed 7 bases from V and 7 bases from J; junction bases left unmatched: 6. The DNA for the CDR3 is TGCAGCGCTAGACAGGGGGCGTTTGGCTACACCTTC. As protein: CSARQGAFGYTF. The complete variable domain, with remaining parts taken from reference TRBV29-1 and TRBJ1-2, reads SAVISQKPSRDICQRGTSLTIQCQVDSQVTMMFWYRQQPGQSLTLIATANQGSEATYESGFVIDKFPISRPNLTFSTLTVSNMSPEDSSIYLCSARQGAFGYTFGSGTRLTVV.

This chain uses TRBV29-1 with TRBJ2-7; tentative D call: TRBD1 (5 bases). Germline V CDR1 and CDR2: SQVTM, ANQGSEA. The CDR3 contains 13 residues. The V gene lost 3 bases and the J gene lost 2 bases, with 11 bases spanning the gap. In DNA form, the CDR3 reads TGCAGCGTTGAGGTGCAGGGTCCCTACGAGCAGTACTTC. Its protein is CSVEVQGPYEQYF.

The chain couples TRBV7-3 to TRBJ2-1, with 10 bases lining up with TRBD2. This CDR3 contains 17 residues. The germline gives CDR1 SGHTA, CDR2 FQGTGA. Trimming at V came to 1 base and at J to 8 bases, leaving 11 bases not matched to a gene. CDR3 protein: CASSLSNLAGVADEQFF. The CDR3 DNA reads as TGTGCCAGCAGCTTAAGTAACCTAGCGGGAGTTGCTGATGAGCAGTTCTTC. Full variable domain (outside the CDR3, taken from reference TRBV7-3 and TRBJ2-1): GAGVSQTPSNKVTEKGKYVELRCDPISGHTALYWYRQSLGQGPEFLIYFQGTGAADDSGLPNDRFFAVRPEGSVSTLKIQRTERGDSAVYLCASSLSNLAGVADEQFFGPGTRLTVL.

The V and J genes are TRBV19 and TRBJ1-5; 9 positions agree with TRBD1. The CDR3 has 13 residues. CDR1 LNHDA and CDR2 SQIVND come from the germline V gene (reference sequence). The junction had 2 bases not matched to a gene; V was cut back by 7 bases and J by 4 bases. Here the CDR3 DNA reads TGTGCCAGTATGGGGACAGGGAATCAGCCCCAGCATTTT. This gives the protein CASMGTGNQPQHF.

This chain joins TRBV3-1 (or the pseudogene TRBV3-2) and TRBJ1-2; tentative D call: TRBD1 (5 bases). The CDR3 loop spans 14 amino acids. The germline gives CDR1 LGHDT, CDR2 YNNKEL (reference sequence). V dropped 4 bases and J dropped 6 bases, with 15 bases sitting between them. In DNA, the CDR3 is TGTGCCAGCAGCCTCTCCGAGGGGAGGCATGGCTACACCTTC. Its translation is CASSLSEGRHGYTF.

CDR3 coding DNA: TGTGCCAGCAGCCCGACAGGAAGGGAAACAGATACGCAGTATTTT. It encodes CASSPTGRETDTQYF. The gene calls are TRBV3-1 (or the pseudogene TRBV3-2) and TRBJ2-3, with D possibly matching TRBD1 (6 bases). CDR1 LGHDT and CDR2 YNNKEL come from the germline V gene (reference sequence). Trimming took off 4 bases at V and 3 bases at J, with 14 bases between the two ends. The CDR3 is made up of 15 amino acids.

The chain recombines TRBV28 with TRBJ2-7, with D possibly TRBD2 on 5 matching bases. The germline V and J ends were trimmed by 5 bases and 1 base, with 12 bases remaining between them. CDR3 size: 14 residues. Germline V CDR1 and CDR2: MDHEN, SYDVKM. CDR3 nucleotides: TGTGCCAGCAGTGTAGAGGGCGCATCCTACGAGCAGTACTTC. This translates into CASSVEGASYEQYF.

The chain couples TRBV4-2 to TRBJ2-5; TRBD2 matches 8 bases. The CDR3 is 15 amino acids. Germline trimming cut 5 bases from V and 0 bases from J; bases unmatched to any gene: 5. CDR1 and CDR2 (germline): LGHNA, YNFKEQ. This CDR3 reads CASSFSGDYQETQYF. The CDR3 DNA is TGTGCCAGCAGCTTTAGCGGGGATTACCAAGAGACCCAGTACTTC.

The chain combines TRBV7-9 with TRBJ2-2; D may be TRBD2 (5 bases). V dropped 6 bases and J dropped 6 bases, with 11 bases sitting between them. From germline, CDR1 is SEHNR and CDR2 FQNEAQ (reference sequence). CDR3 length: 13 residues. The CDR3 region is CASRPTSAGELFF. CDR3 in DNA: TGTGCCAGCAGACCAACTAGTGCCGGGGAGCTGTTTTTT. Filled out from reference TRBV7-9 and TRBJ2-2, the complete variable domain reads DTGVSQNPRHKITKRGQNVTFRCDPISEHNRLYWYRQTLGQGPEFLTYFQNEAQLEKSRLLSDRFSAERPKGSFSTLEIQRTEQGDSAMYLCASRPTSAGELFFGEGSRLTVL.

This chain uses TRBV12-5 with TRBJ2-1; tentatively, D is TRBD2 (6 bases). Germline lookup yields CDR1 LGHNT and CDR2 FRNRAP. This CDR3 has 18 residues. V was shortened by 5 bases and J by 3 bases, with 23 bases between the two germline ends. The CDR3 DNA sequence: TGTGCTAGTGGTGTCACCCCGGCGGGGAGCCACCACTACAATGAGCAGTTCTTC. Residues: CASGVTPAGSHHYNEQFF.